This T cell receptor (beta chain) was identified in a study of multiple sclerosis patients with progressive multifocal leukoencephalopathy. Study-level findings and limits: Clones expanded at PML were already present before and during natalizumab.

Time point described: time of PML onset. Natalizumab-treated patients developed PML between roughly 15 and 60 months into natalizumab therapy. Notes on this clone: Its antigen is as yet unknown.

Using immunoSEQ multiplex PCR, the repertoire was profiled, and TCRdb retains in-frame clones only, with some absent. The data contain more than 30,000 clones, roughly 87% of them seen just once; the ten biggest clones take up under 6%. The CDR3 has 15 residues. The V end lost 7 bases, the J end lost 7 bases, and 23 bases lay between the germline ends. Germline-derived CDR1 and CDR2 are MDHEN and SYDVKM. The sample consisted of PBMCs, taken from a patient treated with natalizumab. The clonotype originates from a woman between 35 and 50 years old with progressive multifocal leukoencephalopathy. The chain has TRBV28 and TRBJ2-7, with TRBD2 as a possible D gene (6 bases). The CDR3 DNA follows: TGTGCCAGCACCGCCACCCGGGGGTGGTATTTGGAGCAGTACTTC. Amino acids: CASTATRGWYLEQYF.